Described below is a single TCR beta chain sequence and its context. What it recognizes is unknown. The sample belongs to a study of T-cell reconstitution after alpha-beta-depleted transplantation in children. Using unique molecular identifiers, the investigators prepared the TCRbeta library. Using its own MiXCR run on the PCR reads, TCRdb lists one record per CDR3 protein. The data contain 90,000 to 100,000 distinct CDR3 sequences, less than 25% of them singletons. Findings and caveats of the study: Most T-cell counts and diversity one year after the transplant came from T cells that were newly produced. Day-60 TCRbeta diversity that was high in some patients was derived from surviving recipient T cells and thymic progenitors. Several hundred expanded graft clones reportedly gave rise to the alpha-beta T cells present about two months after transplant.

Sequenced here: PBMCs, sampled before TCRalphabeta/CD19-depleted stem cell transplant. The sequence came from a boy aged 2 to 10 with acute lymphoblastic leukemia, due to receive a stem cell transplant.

The DNA of the CDR3 is TGTGCCAGCAGTTACCGTCCAGATTCCTACGAGCAGTACTTC. Translating gives CASSYRPDSYEQYF. The rearrangement links TRBV6-5 to TRBJ2-7, with D unresolved. The germline V and J ends were trimmed by 2 bases and 1 base, with 9 bases remaining between them. The CDR3 is 14 amino acids. Per germline, CDR1 MNHEY and CDR2 SVGAGI.